Shown below are 8 T cell receptor beta chains from a single sample sequenced in a study of blood T cell repertoires in COVID-19 (dated by TCRdb to 2020 to 2022). Preparation of the library involved the immunoSEQ multiplex PCR assay. The immuneACCESS repertoire file appears here via TCRdb, limited to in-frame rearrangements. These files lack a portion of the clones; in checked studies, under half of the deficit traces to unresolved V genes, and the cause of the others is not known. The sample table lists over 60,000 clones, 75% to 90% of them with a count of one. The top ten constitute around 10% of the sample. The source material was peripheral blood. Receptor source: a man aged 80 or over with acute or convalescent COVID-19.

The chain couples TRBV18 to TRBJ1-5, with D unresolved. Germline loops: CDR1 KGHSH, CDR2 LQKENI. V was cut by 3 bases and J by 5 bases, with 11 bases left in between. The CDR3 is 14 amino acids. In nucleotides, the CDR3 is TGTGCCAGCTCACCCCGGGAGGTCTATCAGCCCCAGCATTTT. Translation: CASSPREVYQPQHF.

The genes are TRBV5-1 and TRBJ1-6, with D possibly matching TRBD1 (6 bases). V was shortened by 4 bases and J by 8 bases, with 16 bases between the two germline ends. CDR1 SGHRS and CDR2 YFSETQ come from the germline V gene. This CDR3 spans 15 amino acids. The CDR3 bases are TGCGCCAGCAGCGATGACAGGTCCACATATTCACCCCTCCACTTT. Protein product: CASSDDRSTYSPLHF. Looking up the rest from reference TRBV5-1 and TRBJ1-6 gives the full variable domain: KAGVTQTPRYLIKTRGQQVTLSCSPISGHRSVSWYQQTPGQGLQFLFEYFSETQRNKGNFPGRFSGRQFSNSRSEMNVSTLELGDSALYLCASSDDRSTYSPLHFGNGTRLTVT.

This chain uses TRBV30 with TRBJ1-6; 7 nucleotides line up with TRBD1. In germline, CDR1 is GTSNPN, CDR2 SVGIG (reference sequence). The J segment lost 10 bases and the V segment lost 4 bases, leaving 7 bases of the junction unmatched. The CDR3 contains 13 residues. This CDR3 reads CAWNKQGGSPLHF. CDR3 sequence (DNA): TGTGCCTGGAATAAGCAGGGGGGATCACCCCTCCACTTT.

This clone was seen only once. The genes are TRBV3-1 (or the pseudogene TRBV3-2) and TRBJ1-4, with D possibly matching TRBD1 (5 bases). Germline V gene lookup returns CDR1 LGHDT and CDR2 YNNKEL (reference sequence). CDR3 size: 15 residues. Trimming took off 2 bases at V and 2 bases at J, with 9 bases between the two ends. DNA for the CDR3: TGTGCCAGCAGCCAACGGGGGTCCACTAATGAAAAACTGTTTTTT. Translating it yields CASSQRGSTNEKLFF.

The J gene is TRBJ1-5, the V gene TRBV5-4; D not certain. The CDR3 has 13 residues. With 0 bases removed from V and 4 bases from J, the gap between germline ends came to 5 bases. Germline V gene data show CDR1 as SGHNT and CDR2 as YYREEE (reference sequence). The CDR3 DNA follows: TGTGCCAGCAGCTTGGACAGTAATCAGCCCCAGCATTTT. Protein: CASSLDSNQPQHF.

The chain carries TRBV30 and TRBJ1-6, with D hard to call. The germline V gene has CDR1 GTSNPN and CDR2 SVGIG (reference sequence). The CDR3 covers 14 residues. Trimming cost V 4 bases and J 7 bases, with 14 bases left between them. The CDR3 DNA reads TGTGCCTGGACCTCACCGGTAGTGAATTCACCCCTCCACTTT. Amino acid sequence: CAWTSPVVNSPLHF.

The rearrangement joins TRBV2 to TRBJ1-1; the D gene is possibly TRBD1 (5 bases). Germline V gene data show CDR1 as SNHLY and CDR2 as FYNNEI. With 7 bases removed from V and 4 bases from J, the gap between germline ends came to 16 bases. This CDR3 is 14 amino acids long. The CDR3 protein is CASIMGRGGTEAFF. The CDR3 nucleotides are TGTGCCAGCATCATGGGACGGGGGGGCACTGAAGCTTTCTTT.

V gene TRBV6-5 combines with J gene TRBJ2-1; the match to TRBD2 covers 10 bases. V shed 5 bases, J shed 10 bases, and the junction held 11 bases outside the gene matches. The germline V gene encodes CDR1 MNHEY and CDR2 SVGAGI. The CDR3 length is 15 residues. DNA of the CDR3: TGTGCCAGCAGTAGACAGCGGGAGGGCCTCTGGGAGCAGTTCTTC. This sequence encodes CASSRQREGLWEQFF.